This TCR beta chain was identified in a study of CD8+ T cells in alopecia areata. Across the whole study: Treated patients were given 5 to 10 mg oral tofacitinib twice daily. Study-level findings and limits: Lesional tissue from the scalp (especially in alopecia totalis/universalis) showed higher clonality than normal scalp.

Germline V gene lookup returns CDR1 GTSNPN and CDR2 SVGIG (reference sequence). Trimming stripped 0 bases from V and 1 base from J, with 0 bases between. This CDR3 has 11 amino acids. Treatment of the sample: oral pan-JAK inhibitor, 5-10 mg twice daily. As part of sample collection, lesional scalp punch biopsies and peripheral blood were taken from alopecia areata patients. Researchers picked out CD4+ and CD8+ T cells from PBMCs by sorting. Sequencing relied on a cDNA template that was reverse transcribed from extracted RNA. Libraries were prepared by immunoSEQ multiplex PCR; TCRdb keeps only in-frame clonotypes and omits some of them. The sample has 150,000 to 200,000 clones; about 47% are singletons. Concerning this clone itself: Its antigen is as yet unknown. The same CDR3 also results from other DNA sequences found in this sample.

This receptor was obtained from a human donor with alopecia areata. V is TRBV30 and J is TRBJ1-1; D remains unclear. Sequencing used CD8+ T cells sorted from blood, obtained at approximately week 51, from a patient treated with tofacitinib. The CDR3: CAWSVNTEAFF. The CDR3 DNA sequence: TGTGCCTGGAGTGTGAACACTGAAGCTTTCTTT.